Described below is a single T cell receptor beta chain sequence and its context. Its antigen remains unidentified. The data derive from a study of cytomegalovirus exposure and HLA in healthy donors. Primers for the PCR totalled 60 Vbeta and 13 Jbeta. Sequencing used immunoSEQ multiplex PCR; TCRdb keeps in-frame clones, though not all of them. The sample yields under 200,000 clones, approximately 80% seen once. Donors were nominally healthy when sampled, though unrecorded immune exposures were likely. Study-wide points: HLA alleles showed associations with some 17,000 TCR beta sequences in a later analysis, at a 0.05 false discovery rate. Most subjects had HLA-A and HLA-B alleles reportedly predicted accurately by TCR beta sequences. Later analysis found that TCR beta chains associated with HLA were more clonally expanded than other, equally common chains.

CDR1 and CDR2 from the germline V gene are MRHNA and SNTAGT. The V gene end was trimmed by 4 bases and the J gene end by 4 bases; junction bases not matched to a gene: 5. The CDR3 totals 15 residues. The sample comprised PBMCs. The clonotype comes from a male donor in good health and CMV-seropositive. The genes are TRBV6-4 and TRBJ2-1, with 9 nucleotides matching TRBD2. CDR3 residues: CASSGGSGGYNEQFF. The CDR3 region has the DNA TGTGCCAGCAGTGGAGGGAGCGGGGGGTACAATGAGCAGTTCTTC.